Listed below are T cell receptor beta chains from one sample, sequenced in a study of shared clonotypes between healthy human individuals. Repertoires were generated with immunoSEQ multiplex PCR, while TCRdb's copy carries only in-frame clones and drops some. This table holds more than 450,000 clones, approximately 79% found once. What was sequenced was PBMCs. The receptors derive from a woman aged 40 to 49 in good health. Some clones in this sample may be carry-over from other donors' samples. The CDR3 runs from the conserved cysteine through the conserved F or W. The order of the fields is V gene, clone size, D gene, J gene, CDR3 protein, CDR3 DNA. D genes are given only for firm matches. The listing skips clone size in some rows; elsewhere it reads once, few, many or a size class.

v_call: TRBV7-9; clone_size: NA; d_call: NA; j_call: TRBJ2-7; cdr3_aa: CASSRESYEQYF; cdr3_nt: TGTGCCAGCAGTAGGGAATCCTACGAGCAGTACTTC
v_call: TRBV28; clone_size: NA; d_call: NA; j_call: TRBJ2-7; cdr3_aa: CASSPVLAIRSSYEQYF; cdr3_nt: TGTGCCAGCAGTCCGGTGCTGGCAATAAGAAGCTCCTACGAGCAGTACTTC
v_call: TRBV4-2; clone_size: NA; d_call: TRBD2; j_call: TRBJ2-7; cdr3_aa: CASSPGLAGDYEQYF; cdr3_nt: TGTGCCAGCAGCCCTGGACTAGCGGGAGACTACGAGCAGTACTTC
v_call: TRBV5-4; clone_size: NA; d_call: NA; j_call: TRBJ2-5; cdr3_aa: CASSQTGDLQETQYF; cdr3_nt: TGTGCCAGCAGCCAGACCGGCGACTTACAAGAGACCCAGTACTTC
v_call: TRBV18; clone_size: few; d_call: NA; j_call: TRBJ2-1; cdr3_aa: CASSQSMGNEQFF; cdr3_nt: TGTGCCAGCTCACAATCGATGGGGAATGAGCAGTTCTTC
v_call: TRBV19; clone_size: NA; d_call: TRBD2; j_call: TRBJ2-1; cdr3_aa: CASSSGREVNEQFF; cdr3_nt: TGTGCCAGTAGTAGCGGGAGGGAGGTCAATGAGCAGTTCTTC
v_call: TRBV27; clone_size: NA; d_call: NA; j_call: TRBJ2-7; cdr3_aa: CASTARAFTSPSYEQYF; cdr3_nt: TGTGCCAGCACGGCGCGAGCCTTTACTAGTCCATCCTACGAGCAGTACTTC
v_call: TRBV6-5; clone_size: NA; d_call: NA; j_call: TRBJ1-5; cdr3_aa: CASSYRVNQPQHF; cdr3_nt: TGTGCCAGCAGTTATCGCGTCAATCAGCCCCAGCATTTT
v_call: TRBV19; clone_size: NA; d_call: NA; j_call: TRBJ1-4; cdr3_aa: CASSSGTHEKLFF; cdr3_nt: TGTGCCAGTAGTAGCGGGACCCATGAAAAACTGTTTTTT
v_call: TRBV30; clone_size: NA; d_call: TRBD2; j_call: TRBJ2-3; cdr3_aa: CAWSVAGEGTDTQYF; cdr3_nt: TGTGCCTGGAGTGTTGCGGGAGAGGGCACAGATACGCAGTATTTT
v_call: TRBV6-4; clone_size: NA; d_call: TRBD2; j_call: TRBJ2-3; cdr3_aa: CASSEGLAGGEDTQYF; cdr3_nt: TGTGCCAGCAGTGAAGGTCTAGCGGGAGGAGAAGATACGCAGTATTTT
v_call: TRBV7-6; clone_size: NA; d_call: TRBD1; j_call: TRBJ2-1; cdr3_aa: CASSPTGGFYNEQFF; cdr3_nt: TGTGCCAGCAGCCCGACAGGGGGTTTCTACAATGAGCAGTTCTTC
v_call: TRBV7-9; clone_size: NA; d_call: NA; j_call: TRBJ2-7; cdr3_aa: CASSLQYEQYF; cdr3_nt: TGTGCCAGCAGCTTGCAATACGAGCAGTACTTC
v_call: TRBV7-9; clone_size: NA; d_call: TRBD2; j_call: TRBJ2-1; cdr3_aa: CASSLDGTSAGEQFF; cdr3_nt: TGTGCCAGCAGCTTAGATGGGACTAGCGCCGGTGAGCAGTTCTTC
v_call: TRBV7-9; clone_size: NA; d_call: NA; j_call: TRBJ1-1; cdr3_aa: CASSLSGVNTEAFF; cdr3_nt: TGTGCCAGCAGCTTGTCCGGGGTGAACACTGAAGCTTTCTTT
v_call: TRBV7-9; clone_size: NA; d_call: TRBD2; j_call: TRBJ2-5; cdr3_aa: CASSSGLTGETQYF; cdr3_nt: TGTGCCAGCAGCTCGGGACTAACCGGCGAGACCCAGTACTTC
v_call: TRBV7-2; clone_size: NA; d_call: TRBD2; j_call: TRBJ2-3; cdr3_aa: CASSLIAGGTDTQYF; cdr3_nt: TGTGCCAGCAGCTTAATAGCGGGAGGGACAGATACGCAGTATTTT
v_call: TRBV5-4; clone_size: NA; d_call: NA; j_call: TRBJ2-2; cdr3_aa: CASSLEGVGELFF; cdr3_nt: TGTGCCAGCAGCTTGGAGGGGGTCGGGGAGCTGTTTTTT
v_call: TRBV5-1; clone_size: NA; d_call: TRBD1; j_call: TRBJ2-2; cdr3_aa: CASSSLPDRVASENTGELFF; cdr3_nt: TGCGCCAGCAGCTCCCTTCCGGACAGGGTGGCTAGCGAGAACACCGGGGAGCTGTTTTTT
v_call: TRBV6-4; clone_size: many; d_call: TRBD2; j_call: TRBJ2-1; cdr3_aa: CASSDSGGSSNEQFF; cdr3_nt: TGTGCCAGCAGTGACTCCGGCGGGAGTTCCAATGAGCAGTTCTTC
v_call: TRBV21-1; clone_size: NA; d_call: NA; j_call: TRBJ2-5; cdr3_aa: CASSKRGQRALEGYF; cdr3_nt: TGTGCCAGCAGCAAAAGGGGACAAAGGGCCCTGGAGGGGTACTTC
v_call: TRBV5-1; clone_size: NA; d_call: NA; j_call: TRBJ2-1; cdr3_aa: CASSLGNSGPPEQFF; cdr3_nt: TGCGCCAGCAGCTTGGGTAATAGCGGACCACCGGAGCAGTTCTTC
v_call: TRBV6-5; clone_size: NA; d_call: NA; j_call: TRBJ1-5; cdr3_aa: CASRGSVFQPQHF; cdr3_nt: TGTGCCAGCAGGGGTTCGGTTTTCCAGCCCCAGCATTTT
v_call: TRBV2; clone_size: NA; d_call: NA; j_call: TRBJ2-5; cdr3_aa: CASSVAWVKETQYF; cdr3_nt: TGTGCCAGCAGTGTTGCGTGGGTAAAGGAGACCCAGTACTTC
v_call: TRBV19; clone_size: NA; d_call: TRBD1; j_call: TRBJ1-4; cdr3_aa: CASSKSRQGASTNEKLFF; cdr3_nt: TGTGCCAGTAGTAAGTCAAGACAGGGGGCCTCAACTAATGAAAAACTGTTTTTT
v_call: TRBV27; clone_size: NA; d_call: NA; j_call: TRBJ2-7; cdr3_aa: CASRLLPGYEQYF; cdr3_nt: TGTGCCAGCAGGTTACTTCCGGGCTACGAGCAGTACTTC
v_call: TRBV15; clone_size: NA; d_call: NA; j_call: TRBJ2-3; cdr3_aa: CATERADTQYF; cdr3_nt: TGTGCCACCGAGAGGGCAGATACGCAGTATTTT
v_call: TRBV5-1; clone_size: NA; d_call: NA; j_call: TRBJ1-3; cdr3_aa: CASSLRPDSGNTIYF; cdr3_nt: TGCGCCAGCAGCTTGAGGCCGGACTCTGGAAACACCATATATTTT
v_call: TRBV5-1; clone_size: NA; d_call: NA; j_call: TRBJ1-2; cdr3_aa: CASSLGGSYGYTF; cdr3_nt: TGCGCCAGCAGCTTGGGCGGTTCTTATGGCTACACCTTC
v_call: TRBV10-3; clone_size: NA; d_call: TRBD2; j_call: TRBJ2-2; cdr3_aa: CARRTSDTGELFF; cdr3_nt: TGTGCCAGGAGGACTAGCGACACCGGGGAGCTGTTTTTT
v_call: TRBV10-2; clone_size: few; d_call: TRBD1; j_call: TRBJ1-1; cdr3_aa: CASSRDRVEEAFF; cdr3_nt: TGCGCCAGCAGCCGGGACAGGGTGGAGGAAGCTTTCTTT
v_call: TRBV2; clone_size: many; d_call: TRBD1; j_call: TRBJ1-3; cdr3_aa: CASTGQAGNTIYF; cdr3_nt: TGTGCCAGCACCGGACAGGCTGGAAACACCATATATTTT
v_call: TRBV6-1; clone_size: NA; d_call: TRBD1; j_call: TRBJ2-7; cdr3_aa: CASSVTGSVEQYF; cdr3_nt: TGTGCCAGCAGCGTGACAGGGTCCGTCGAGCAGTACTTC
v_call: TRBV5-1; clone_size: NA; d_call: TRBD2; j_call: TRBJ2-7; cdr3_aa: CASSLGRLAGRYEQYF; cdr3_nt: TGCGCCAGCAGCTTGGGTCGGCTAGCGGGACGCTACGAGCAGTACTTC
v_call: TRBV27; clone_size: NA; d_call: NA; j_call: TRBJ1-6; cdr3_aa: CASSLGERGVYSPLHF; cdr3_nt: TGTGCCAGCAGCTTAGGGGAACGAGGCGTGTATTCACCCCTCCACTTT
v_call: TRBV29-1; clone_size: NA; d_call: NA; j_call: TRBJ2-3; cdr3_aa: CSVDGTDTQYF; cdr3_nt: TGCAGCGTTGACGGCACAGATACGCAGTATTTT
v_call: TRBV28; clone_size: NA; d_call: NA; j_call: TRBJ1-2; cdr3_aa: CASSLSVRYGYTF; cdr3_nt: TGTGCCAGCAGTTTATCCGTCCGTTATGGCTACACCTTC
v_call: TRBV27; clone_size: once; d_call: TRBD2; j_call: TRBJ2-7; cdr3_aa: CASSSGLAGWYEQYF; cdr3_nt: TGTGCCAGCAGTTCGGGACTAGCGGGATGGTACGAGCAGTACTTC
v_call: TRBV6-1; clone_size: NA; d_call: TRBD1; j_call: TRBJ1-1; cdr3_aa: CASSEGGDRVNTEAFF; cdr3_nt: TGTGCCAGCAGTGAAGGAGGGGACAGGGTGAACACTGAAGCTTTCTTT
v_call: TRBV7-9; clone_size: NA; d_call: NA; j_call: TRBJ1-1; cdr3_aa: CASSLGGGTEAFF; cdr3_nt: TGTGCCAGCAGCCTAGGGGGGGGCACTGAAGCTTTCTTT
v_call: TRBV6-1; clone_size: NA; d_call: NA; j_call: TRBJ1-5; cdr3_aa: CASSEEPGLVNQPQHF; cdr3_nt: TGTGCCAGCAGTGAAGAGCCAGGCCTTGTCAATCAGCCCCAGCATTTT
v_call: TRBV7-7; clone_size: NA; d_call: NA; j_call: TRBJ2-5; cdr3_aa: CASSLFEGPQETQYF; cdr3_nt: TGTGCTAGCAGCTTATTTGAGGGGCCCCAAGAGACCCAGTACTTC
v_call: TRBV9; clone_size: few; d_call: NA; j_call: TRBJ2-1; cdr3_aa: CASSVEGGYNEQFF; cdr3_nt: TGTGCCAGCAGCGTAGAGGGGGGGTACAATGAGCAGTTCTTC
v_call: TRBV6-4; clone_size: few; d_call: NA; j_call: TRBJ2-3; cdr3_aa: CASSEGDGTDTQYF; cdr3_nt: TGTGCCAGCAGTGAGGGGGATGGCACAGATACGCAGTATTTT
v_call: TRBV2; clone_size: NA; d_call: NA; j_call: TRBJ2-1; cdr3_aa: CASNQYGYNEQFF; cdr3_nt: TGTGCCAGCAACCAGTATGGGTACAATGAGCAGTTCTTC
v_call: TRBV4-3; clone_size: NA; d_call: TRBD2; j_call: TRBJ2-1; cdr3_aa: CASSQVGGGNNEQFF; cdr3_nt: TGCGCCAGCAGCCAAGTTGGCGGGGGGAACAATGAGCAGTTCTTC